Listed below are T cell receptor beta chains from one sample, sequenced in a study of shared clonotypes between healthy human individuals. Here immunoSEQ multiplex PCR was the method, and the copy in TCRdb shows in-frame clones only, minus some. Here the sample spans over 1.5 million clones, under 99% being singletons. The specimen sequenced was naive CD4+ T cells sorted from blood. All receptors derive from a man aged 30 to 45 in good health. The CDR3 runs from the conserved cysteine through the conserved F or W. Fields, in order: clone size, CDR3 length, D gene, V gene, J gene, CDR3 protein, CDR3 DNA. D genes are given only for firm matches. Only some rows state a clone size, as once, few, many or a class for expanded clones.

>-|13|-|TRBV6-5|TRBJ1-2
CASSSRENYGYTF
TGTGCCAGCAGTTCCCGCGAGAACTATGGCTACACCTTC
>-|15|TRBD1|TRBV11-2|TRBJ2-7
CASSNGQGRFHEQYF
TGTGCCAGCAGCAACGGACAGGGTAGATTCCACGAGCAGTACTTC
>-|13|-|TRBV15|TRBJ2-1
CATSRDRFVEQFF
TGTGCCACCAGCAGAGATCGTTTCGTTGAGCAGTTCTTC
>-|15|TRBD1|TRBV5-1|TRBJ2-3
CASSKGTGTADTQYF
TGCGCCAGCAGCAAAGGGACAGGGACGGCAGATACGCAGTATTTT
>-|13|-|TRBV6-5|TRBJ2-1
CASKRTVNWIQFF
TGTGCCAGCAAAAGGACAGTTAACTGGATACAGTTCTTC
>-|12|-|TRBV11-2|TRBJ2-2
CASSFSQPELFF
TGTGCCAGCAGCTTCTCACAGCCGGAGCTGTTTTTT
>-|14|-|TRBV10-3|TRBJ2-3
CAISDYRVPDTQYF
TGTGCCATCAGTGATTACAGGGTCCCAGATACGCAGTATTTT
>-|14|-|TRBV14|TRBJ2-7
CASNLGGRDYEQYF
TGTGCCAGCAACCTAGGGGGTAGGGACTACGAGCAGTACTTC
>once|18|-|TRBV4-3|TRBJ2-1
CASSQENIQSLGDNEQFF
TGCGCCAGCAGCCAAGAGAATATCCAATCTCTGGGGGACAATGAGCAGTTCTTC
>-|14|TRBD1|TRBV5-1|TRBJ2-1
CASSLTGTDNEQFF
TGCGCCAGCAGCCTTACCGGGACAGACAATGAGCAGTTCTTC
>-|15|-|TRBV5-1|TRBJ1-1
CASSLARGLNTEAFF
TGCGCCAGCAGCTTGGCAAGGGGGTTGAACACTGAAGCTTTCTTT
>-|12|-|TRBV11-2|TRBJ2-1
CASSHTGDEQFF
TGTGCCAGCAGCCATACAGGCGATGAGCAGTTCTTC
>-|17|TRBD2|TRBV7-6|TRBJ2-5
CASSPLWTSGRGGTQYF
TGTGCCAGCAGCCCCCTATGGACTAGCGGGAGGGGGGGGACCCAGTACTTC
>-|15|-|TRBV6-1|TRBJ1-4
CASSGGSDSGEKLFF
TGTGCCAGCAGTGGAGGGTCGGACAGTGGTGAAAAACTGTTTTTT
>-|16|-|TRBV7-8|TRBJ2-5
CASSWPGQPLAETQYF
TGTGCCAGCAGCTGGCCCGGACAGCCGTTGGCGGAGACCCAGTACTTC
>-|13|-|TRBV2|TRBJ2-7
CASKGSSSYEQYF
TGTGCCAGCAAGGGCAGTTCCTCCTACGAGCAGTACTTC
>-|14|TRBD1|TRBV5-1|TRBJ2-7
CASRQGQPPYEQYF
TGCGCCAGCAGACAGGGACAGCCGCCCTACGAGCAGTACTTC
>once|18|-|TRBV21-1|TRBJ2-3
CASSKVSLAGGLGDTQYF
TGTGCCAGCAGCAAAGTTTCGCTAGCGGGAGGCCTTGGGGATACGCAGTATTTT
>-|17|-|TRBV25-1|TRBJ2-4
CASSEFEEWGIKNIQYF
TGTGCCAGCAGTGAATTCGAAGAGTGGGGCATAAAAAACATTCAGTACTTC
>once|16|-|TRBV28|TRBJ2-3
CASSLGGTLGTDTQYF
TGTGCCAGCAGCCTTGGCGGGACATTGGGCACAGATACGCAGTATTTT
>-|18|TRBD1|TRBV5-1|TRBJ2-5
CASSLGAGGDLRGETQYF
TGCGCCAGCAGCTTGGGAGCAGGGGGAGACCTCCGAGGGGAGACCCAGTACTTC
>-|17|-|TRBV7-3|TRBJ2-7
CASSLFLPRDSSYEQYF
TGTGCCAGCAGCTTATTTTTACCGCGGGACTCTAGTTACGAGCAGTACTTC
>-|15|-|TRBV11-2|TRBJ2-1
CASSLGQPQYNEQFF
TGTGCCAGCAGCTTAGGACAGCCACAATACAATGAGCAGTTCTTC
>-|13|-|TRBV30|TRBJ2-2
CAWSVQGAGELFF
TGTGCCTGGAGTGTACAGGGCGCCGGGGAGCTGTTTTTT
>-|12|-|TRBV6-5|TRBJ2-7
CATRTSTYEQYF
TGTGCCACCAGGACTTCCACCTACGAGCAGTACTTC
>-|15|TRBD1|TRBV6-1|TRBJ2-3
CASTKGTGSTDTQYF
TGTGCCAGCACCAAAGGGACAGGGAGCACAGATACGCAGTATTTT
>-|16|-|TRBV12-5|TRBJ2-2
CASGLVQGGSGGELFF
TGTGCTAGTGGTTTGGTACAGGGCGGGAGCGGCGGGGAGCTGTTTTTT
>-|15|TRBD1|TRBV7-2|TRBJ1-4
CASSNRDRYNEKLFF
TGTGCCAGCAGCAACCGGGACAGATATAATGAAAAACTGTTTTTT
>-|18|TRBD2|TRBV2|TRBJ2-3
CASSLGGGRARGTDTQYF
TGTGCCAGCAGCTTAGGTGGCGGGAGGGCCCGCGGCACAGATACGCAGTATTTT
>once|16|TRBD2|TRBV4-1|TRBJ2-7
CASSAPGTSSSYEQYF
TGCGCCAGCAGCGCCCCCGGGACTAGCTCTTCCTACGAGCAGTACTTC
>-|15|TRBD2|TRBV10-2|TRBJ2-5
CASSERGLAGETQYF
TGCGCCAGCAGTGAAAGGGGACTAGCGGGGGAGACCCAGTACTTC
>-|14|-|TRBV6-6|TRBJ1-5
CASSYSGSNQPQHF
TGTGCCAGCAGTTACTCGGGCAGCAATCAGCCCCAGCATTTT
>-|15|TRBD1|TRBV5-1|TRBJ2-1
CASSLEAGGVNEQFF
TGCGCCAGCAGCTTGGAGGCAGGGGGCGTAAATGAGCAGTTCTTC
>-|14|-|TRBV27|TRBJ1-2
CASSLMRGNYGYTF
TGTGCCAGCAGTTTAATGAGGGGTAACTATGGCTACACCTTC
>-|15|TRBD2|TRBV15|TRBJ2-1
CATSSRLAGSGEQFF
TGTGCCACCAGCAGTAGACTAGCGGGATCAGGAGAGCAGTTCTTC
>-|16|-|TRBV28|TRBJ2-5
CASSPPQGFGVGTQYF
TGTGCCAGCAGTCCCCCTCAGGGCTTTGGGGTGGGGACCCAGTACTTC
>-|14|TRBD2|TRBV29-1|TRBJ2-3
CSVGWGGGTDTQYF
TGCAGCGTTGGTTGGGGGGGAGGCACAGATACGCAGTATTTT
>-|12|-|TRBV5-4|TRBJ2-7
CASSSPASEQYF
TGTGCCAGCAGCTCTCCGGCCTCCGAGCAGTACTTC
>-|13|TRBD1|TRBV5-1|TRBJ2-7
CASSPGQNYEQYF
TGCGCCAGCAGTCCGGGACAGAACTACGAGCAGTACTTC
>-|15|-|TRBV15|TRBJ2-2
CATTPSRGYTGELFF
TGTGCCACCACCCCGTCTCGAGGGTACACCGGGGAGCTGTTTTTT
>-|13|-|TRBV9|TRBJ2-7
CASSVGGYNEQYF
TGTGCCAGCAGCGTAGGAGGGTATAACGAGCAGTACTTC
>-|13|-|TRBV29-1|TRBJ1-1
CSVEFDSDTEAFF
TGCAGCGTTGAATTCGACTCCGACACTGAAGCTTTCTTT